These 12 T cell receptor beta chains were sequenced from one sample in a study of T cells in Graves' hyperthyroidism and ophthalmopathy. TCR beta CDR3 regions were amplified from RNA transcripts. The TCR CDR3 first-round RT-PCR relied on the HTBI primer set. TCRdb reprocessed the multiplex PCR reads with MiXCR, giving one entry per CDR3 protein. Here the sample spans fewer than 850,000 distinct CDR3 sequences, roughly 17% being singletons. The source material was blood. These receptors were taken from a man aged 50-59 years with Graves' hyperthyroidism.

In this sample, this clonotype turned up many times. V usage is TRBV6-2 or TRBV6-3 and J usage is TRBJ1-2; TRBD1 is a possible D gene (6 bases). The CDR3 covers 15 residues. The germline V and J ends were trimmed by 4 bases and 8 bases, with 20 bases remaining between them. Per the germline V gene, CDR1 is MNHEY and CDR2 is SVGEGT. The CDR3 DNA is TGTGCCAGCAGTTCGGCAGGGGCAGGAGATAGCGGCTACACCTTC. This encodes CASSSAGAGDSGYTF.

The table lists this clonotype with many counts. The rearrangement joins TRBV20-1 to TRBJ2-7; 13 nucleotides agree with TRBD2. Germline V gives CDR1 DFQATT, CDR2 SNEGSKA (reference sequence). CDR3 length equals 17 residues. V shed 1 base, J shed 2 bases, and the junction held 8 bases outside the gene matches. CDR3 sequence (DNA): TGCAGTGCTAGAGGACTAGCGGGAGGCCGGGGTACCTACGAGCAGTACTTC. Protein: CSARGLAGGRGTYEQYF.

There are many counts of this clonotype. V gene TRBV5-1 combines with J gene TRBJ1-5; D is ambiguous. CDR1 is SGHRS, CDR2 YFSETQ, per germline. This CDR3 spans 14 amino acids. The V gene lost 0 bases and the J gene lost 6 bases, with 10 bases spanning the gap. CDR3 DNA: TGCGCCAGCAGCTTGGGGAATTTGGGTCAGCCCCAGCATTTT. As protein: CASSLGNLGQPQHF.

J is TRBJ2-7 and V is TRBV14, with TRBD1 matching 9 bases. CDR3 length equals 16 residues. The trim removed 5 bases at V and 7 bases at J, leaving 15 bases unmatched. Germline CDR1 reads SGHDN; CDR2 reads FVKESK. The CDR3 nucleotides read TGTGCCAGCAGCGGACCGGGACAGGGCTCATTAATAGAGCAGTACTTC. Translation: CASSGPGQGSLIEQYF. Full variable domain (remainder filled in from reference TRBV14 and TRBJ2-7): EAGVTQFPSHSVIEKGQTVTLRCDPISGHDNLYWYRRVMGKEIKFLLHFVKESKQDESGMPNNRFLAERTGGTYSTLKVQPAELEDSGVYFCASSGPGQGSLIEQYFGPGTRLTVT.

With regard to this clonotype: A junction boundary mismatches the germline segment, possibly from a read error. The genes are TRBV27 and TRBJ2-7; the D is unclear. The CDR3 totals 13 residues. The germline CDR1 and CDR2 sequences are MNHEY and SMNVEV (reference sequence). The CDR3 protein is CANSSGLPYEQYF. DNA of the CDR3: TGTGCCAACAGTTCCGGGCTTCCCTACGAGCAGTACTTC.

This clonotype occurred many times. V usage is TRBV12-3 or TRBV12-4 and J usage is TRBJ2-7; D may be TRBD1 (5 bases). The CDR3 is 15 amino acids. V was cut by 6 bases and J by 4 bases, with 19 bases left in between. Written as DNA, the CDR3 is TGTGCCAGCAGATACCAGGGTTCTTCCCTTTACGAGCAGTACTTC. The encoded protein is CASRYQGSSLYEQYF.

In its sample, this clonotype was seen many times. This rearrangement joins TRBV7-3 to TRBJ1-1; no clear D. Germline V gene lookup returns CDR1 SGHTA and CDR2 FQGTGA. V shed 3 bases and J shed 1 base, with 9 bases lying between them. The CDR3 consists of 14 residues. In DNA, the CDR3 is TGTGCCAGCAGCTTGCTTGGATGGAACACTGAAGCTTTCTTT. Amino acids: CASSLLGWNTEAFF.

The chain has TRBV27 and TRBJ2-3; no reliable D call. There are 13 residues in the CDR3. V lost 4 bases to trimming and J lost 2 bases, with 7 bases between them. CDR1 is MNHEY and CDR2 is SMNVEV in the germline V gene (reference sequence). The CDR3 sequence is CASSSPFTDTQYF. For the CDR3, the DNA is TGTGCCAGCAGTTCCCCATTCACAGATACGCAGTATTTT.

This clonotype came up many times. The chain links TRBV7-9 to TRBJ2-3; D gene ambiguous. CDR1 and CDR2 from the germline V gene are SEHNR and FQNEAQ (reference sequence). V was trimmed by 3 bases and J by 8 bases, leaving 18 bases between them. CDR3 size: 15 residues. In DNA, the CDR3 is TGTGCCAGCAGCTTCCATAGCAATCCACCGAGTACGCAGTATTTT. Residues: CASSFHSNPPSTQYF.

This clonotype was detected ten times or more. The chain recombines TRBV28 with TRBJ2-3; TRBD2 agrees at 14 bases. This CDR3 is 14 amino acids long. Germline CDR1 MDHEN, CDR2 SYDVKM. V lost 6 bases, J lost 6 bases, and 2 bases stayed unmatched. CDR3 coding DNA: TGTGCCAGCAGCCGGACTAGCGGGAGGGATACGCAGTATTTT. Its translation: CASSRTSGRDTQYF. Full variable domain (outside the CDR3, taken from reference TRBV28 and TRBJ2-3): DVKVTQSSRYLVKRTGEKVFLECVQDMDHENMFWYRQDPGLGLRLIYFSYDVKMKEKGDIPEGYSVSREKKERFSLILESASTNQTSMYLCASSRTSGRDTQYFGPGTRLTVL.

Many counts were recorded for this clonotype. This rearrangement joins TRBV2 to TRBJ1-6; TRBD1 aligns across 8 bases. The CDR3 contains 14 residues. Germline CDR1 SNHLY, CDR2 FYNNEI. J lost 10 bases, V lost 6 bases, and 8 bases had no gene match. The CDR3 is CASSWTGFGSPLHF. In DNA, the CDR3 is TGTGCCAGCAGCTGGACAGGGTTCGGGTCACCCCTCCACTTT.

This chain joins TRBV11-2 and TRBJ1-1; D is perhaps TRBD1 (6 bases). V was trimmed by 1 base and J by 5 bases, leaving 14 bases between them. The CDR3 covers 15 residues. From germline, CDR1 is SGHAT and CDR2 FQNNGV. Here the CDR3 DNA reads TGTGCCAGCAGCTTAGTCGGGGGCATGGGGACTGAAGCTTTCTTT. Translating gives CASSLVGGMGTEAFF.